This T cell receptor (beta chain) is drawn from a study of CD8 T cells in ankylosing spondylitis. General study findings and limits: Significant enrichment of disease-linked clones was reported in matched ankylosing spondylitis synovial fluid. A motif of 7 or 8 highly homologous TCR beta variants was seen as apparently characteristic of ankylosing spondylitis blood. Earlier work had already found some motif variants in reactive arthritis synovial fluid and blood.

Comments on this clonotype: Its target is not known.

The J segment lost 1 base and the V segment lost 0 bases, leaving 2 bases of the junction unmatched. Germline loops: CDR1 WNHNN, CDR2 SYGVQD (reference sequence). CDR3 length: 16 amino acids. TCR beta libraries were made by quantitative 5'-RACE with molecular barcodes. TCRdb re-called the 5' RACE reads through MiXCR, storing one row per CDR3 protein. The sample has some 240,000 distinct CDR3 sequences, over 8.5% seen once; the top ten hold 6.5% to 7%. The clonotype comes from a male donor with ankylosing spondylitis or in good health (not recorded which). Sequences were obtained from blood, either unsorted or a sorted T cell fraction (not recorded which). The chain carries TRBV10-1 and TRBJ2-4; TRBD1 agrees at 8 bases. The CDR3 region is CASSESTGAAKNIQYF. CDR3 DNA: TGCGCCAGCAGTGAGTCGACAGGGGCGGCCAAAAACATTCAGTACTTC.